These 9 T cell receptor beta chains were sequenced from one sample in a study of CD8 T cells in Susac syndrome. An amount of RNA that ranged from roughly 0.45 to 1 ug was reverse transcribed with random hexamers. TCRdb independently ran MiXCR on the immunoSEQ multiplex PCR reads; one entry per CDR3 protein. This table holds roughly 120,000 distinct CDR3 sequences, 85% to 95% found once. Sample: CD4+ T cells from PBMCs. These receptors were obtained from a human donor with multiple sclerosis.

The chain has TRBV4-3 and TRBJ1-6; D remains ambiguous. CDR1 LGHNA and CDR2 YSLEER come from the germline V gene. V was trimmed by 4 bases and J by 8 bases, leaving 15 bases between them. CDR3 length equals 15 residues. CDR3 sequence (DNA): TGCGCCAGCAGCCCACAGAGGGTCAGAGATTCACCCCTCCACTTT. Amino acid sequence: CASSPQRVRDSPLHF.

This chain connects TRBV11-1 to TRBJ2-5; 7 bases map to TRBD2. V gave up 5 bases and J gave up 4 bases; unmatched junction bases: 10. Germline assignment: CDR1 SGHAT and CDR2 FQDESV (reference sequence). There are 15 residues in the CDR3. DNA for the CDR3: TGTGCCAGCAGCCCAGGGACTATCGATGGAGAGACCCAGTACTTC. Translation gives CASSPGTIDGETQYF. Supplemented by reference TRBV11-1 and TRBJ2-5, the full variable domain reads EAEVAQSPRYKITEKSQAVAFWCDPISGHATLYWYRQILGQGPELLVQFQDESVVDDSQLPKDRFSAERLKGVDSTLKIQPAELGDSAMYLCASSPGTIDGETQYFGPGTRLLVL.

The count of this clonotype is one. This chain joins TRBV29-1 and TRBJ1-2; no definite D call. The length of the CDR3 is 16 residues. V dropped 0 bases and J dropped 3 bases, with 17 bases sitting between them. Germline CDR1 reads SQVTM; CDR2 reads ANQGSEA. This CDR3 is CSVEDLGWAEDYGYTF. In DNA form, the CDR3 reads TGCAGCGTTGAAGATCTTGGCTGGGCAGAAGACTATGGCTACACCTTC.

This clonotype was seen just once. V usage is TRBV2 and J usage is TRBJ2-3, with TRBD2 identical over 10 bases. The J segment lost 2 bases and the V segment lost 10 bases, leaving 6 bases of the junction unmatched. The CDR3 runs 14 residues. Germline V gene lookup returns CDR1 SNHLY and CDR2 FYNNEI. The CDR3 is CATSSGGLTDTQYF. For the CDR3, the DNA is TGTGCCACATCTAGCGGGGGCCTCACAGATACGCAGTATTTT.

The chain carries TRBV5-5 and TRBJ2-3; D remains unclear. Per the germline V gene, CDR1 is SGHKS and CDR2 is YYEKEE (reference sequence). V lost 2 bases to trimming and J lost 7 bases, with 8 bases between them. This CDR3 is built from 12 residues. The CDR3 nucleotides are TGTGCCAGCAGCTTAACCCGGAATACGCAGTATTTT. Translation gives CASSLTRNTQYF.

V usage is TRBV12-3 or TRBV12-4 and J usage is TRBJ1-1; D is uncertain. There are 13 residues in the CDR3. V was trimmed by 1 base and J by 0 bases, leaving 3 bases between them. CDR3 residues: CASSLGVNTEAFF. The CDR3 DNA sequence: TGTGCCAGCAGTTTAGGAGTGAACACTGAAGCTTTCTTT.

For the CDR3, the DNA is TGTGCCAGCAGTCCATGGGACAGGGTACGCGAGCAGTACTTC. Encoded protein: CASSPWDRVREQYF. V and J are TRBV27 and TRBJ2-7; 9 nucleotides agree with TRBD1. Germline CDR1 MNHEY, CDR2 SMNVEV (reference sequence). Germline trimming cut 5 bases from V and 6 bases from J; bases unmatched to any gene: 8. The CDR3 contains 14 residues.

The chain carries TRBV12-3 or TRBV12-4 and TRBJ2-7; D is perhaps TRBD1 or TRBD2 (5 bases each). The CDR3 covers 13 residues. The V and J ends lost 5 bases and 7 bases respectively, with 15 bases between them. DNA for the CDR3: TGTGCCAGCAGTATTCGAGGGGCTGGGGAGCAGTACTTC. Protein sequence: CASSIRGAGEQYF.

The chain recombines TRBV28 with TRBJ2-2, with 7 bases matching TRBD1. Germline lookup yields CDR1 MDHEN and CDR2 SYDVKM. The V segment lost 8 bases and the J segment 0 bases; nucleotides outside the gene matches: 9. The CDR3 is 16 residues long. In DNA, the CDR3 is TGTGCCAGCTTTGGTCGGGGACAGACGAACACCGGGGAGCTGTTTTTT. It codes for CASFGRGQTNTGELFF.